The source of this TCR beta chain is a study of lymphopenia after photon versus proton radiotherapy. Overall study findings and caveats: Post-nadir diversity loss with photons came from oligoclonal expansion, particularly CD8+ Temra cells.

As concerns this clone: Its antigen is unidentified.

The repertoire was sequenced with immunoSEQ multiplex PCR; TCRdb's copy has only in-frame clones and lacks some. The sample lists about 53,000 clones; around 80% were seen once. The CDR3 sequence is 16 residues long. Per the germline V gene, CDR1 is MDHEN and CDR2 is SYDVKM. The J segment lost 1 base and the V segment lost 1 base, leaving 4 bases of the junction unmatched. This clonotype was sampled from a man aged 45-60 years with gastric cancer. The gene calls are TRBV28 and TRBJ2-7; 10 nucleotides agree with TRBD2. Sample: peripheral blood, taken from a patient treated with photon-based radiotherapy. DNA for the CDR3: TGTGCCAGCAGTTTATCGAGCGGGAGGGCATCCTACGAGCAGTACTTC. Its protein is CASSLSSGRASYEQYF.